The clone carrying this T cell receptor (beta chain) occurred a few times. Treatment in this sample: oral pan-JAK inhibitor, 5-10 mg twice daily. Lesional scalp punch biopsies and peripheral blood were collected from alopecia areata patients. Isolation of CD4+ and CD8+ T cells from PBMCs was achieved by sorting. Looked up from germline, CDR1 is MNHNS and CDR2 is SASEGT. This CDR3 contains 13 residues. V lost 4 bases to trimming and J lost 5 bases, with 11 bases between them. The record originates from a study of CD8+ T cells in alopecia areata. Overall study: It was oral tofacitinib, at 5 to 10 mg twice daily, that treated patients received.

cDNA reverse transcribed from extracted RNA served as the sequencing template. Some clones are missing from TCRdb's copy, which holds only in-frame ones; the method was immunoSEQ multiplex PCR. The table shows 180,000 or so clones, with 51% occurring only once. The TCR originated in a human donor with alopecia areata. The specimen was CD8+ T cells sorted from blood, collected around week 54, from a patient treated with tofacitinib. V is TRBV6-1 and J is TRBJ1-2, with D perhaps TRBD1 (6 bases). The CDR3 DNA reads TGTGCCAGCAGTGGGGCAGGGGATTATGGCTACACCTTC. It encodes CASSGAGDYGYTF.